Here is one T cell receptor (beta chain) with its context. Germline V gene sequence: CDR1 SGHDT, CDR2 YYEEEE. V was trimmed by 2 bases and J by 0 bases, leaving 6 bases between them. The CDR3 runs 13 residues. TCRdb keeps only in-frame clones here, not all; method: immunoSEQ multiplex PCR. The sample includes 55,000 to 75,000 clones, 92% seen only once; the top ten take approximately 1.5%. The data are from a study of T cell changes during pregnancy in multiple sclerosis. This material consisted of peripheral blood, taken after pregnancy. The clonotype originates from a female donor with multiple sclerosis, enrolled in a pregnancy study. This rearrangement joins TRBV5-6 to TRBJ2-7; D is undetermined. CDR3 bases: TGTGCCAGCAGCTTCTCCCCCTCCTACGAGCAGTACTTC. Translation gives CASSFSPSYEQYF.